This record covers a single T cell receptor beta chain. Its antigen remains unknown. This may stem from a read error, because a much larger clone lies one nucleotide away. This sample is part of a study of T cell repertoires in cytomegalovirus infection. About the study: Selection of CMV epitopes for the study included recently identified HLA-C-restricted and well-studied HLA-B-restricted ones. Shared public TCR beta signatures pointed to both CMV infection and a matching HLA type. Study-wide results and limits: In two of eight donors, the top clonotype was HLA-C-restricted CMV-specific. CMV carriers having the relevant HLA were flagged by cumulative public TCR beta family frequency.

Using its own MiXCR run on the reads, TCRdb lists one record per CDR3 protein. The sample comprises about 770,000 distinct CDR3 sequences, 25% to 35% of which are singletons, and around 14% rests with the top ten. The germline V gene encodes CDR1 SGHVS and CDR2 FQNEAQ. The CDR3 contains 18 residues. This TCR derives from a human donor in good health (CMV status not recorded). Some clones in this sample may be carry-over from other donors' samples. V and J are TRBV7-8 and TRBJ1-5; D is possibly TRBD1 (6 bases). The input for sequencing was cultured CD8+ T cells from PBMCs, taken from culture after CMV antigen stimulation. The CDR3 bases are TGTGCCAGCAGCTTAGACAGGGCCCGACTCTATAGCAATCAGCACCAGCATTTT. Translation gives CASSLDRARLYSNQHQHF.